This T cell receptor (beta chain) stems from a study of blood T cell repertoires in COVID-19. Study-level background: Collection of acute and convalescent COVID-19 samples took place in the United States, Italy and Spain.

J lost 7 bases, V lost 3 bases, and 4 bases had no gene match. This CDR3 comprises 14 residues. Germline V gene data show CDR1 as SGHRS and CDR2 as YFSETQ. Sequencing was performed with immunoSEQ multiplex PCR; in TCRdb, only in-frame clones are kept and a portion is missing. The sample includes under 150,000 clones, 69% of them seen just once. The chain carries TRBV5-1 and TRBJ1-4; TRBD1 agrees at 9 bases. The sequenced sample was peripheral blood. This receptor was obtained from a woman in her 70s with acute or convalescent COVID-19. CDR3 protein: CASSSGTGIEKLFF. The CDR3 region has the DNA TGCGCCAGCAGCTCAGGGACAGGGATTGAAAAACTGTTTTTT.